The rows below give T cell receptor beta chains drawn from one sample of a study of cytomegalovirus exposure and HLA in healthy donors. Here immunoSEQ multiplex PCR was the method, and the copy in TCRdb shows in-frame clones only, minus some. The table has under 200,000 clones, roughly 80% seen once; the top ten hold about 2%. Sequencing was performed on PBMCs. Receptors originate from a human donor in good health. CDR3s include the opening cysteine and the closing phenylalanine or tryptophan. Each record gives: clone size, D gene, V gene, J gene, CDR3 protein, CDR3 DNA. A D gene is named only where the DNA matches it firmly. Only part of the rows carry a size: once, few, many, or a class if the clone is expanded.

>.|.|TRBV5-5|TRBJ2-7
CASSLWTRAYEQYF
TGTGCCAGCAGCTTATGGACAAGGGCCTACGAGCAGTACTTC
>.|.|TRBV18|TRBJ2-3
CASSPPVDTDTQYF
TGTGCCAGCTCACCACCCGTAGACACAGATACGCAGTATTTT
>.|TRBD1|TRBV5-6|TRBJ2-5
CASSKQQGEETQYF
TGTGCCAGCAGCAAGCAGCAGGGGGAGGAGACCCAGTACTTC
>.|TRBD1|TRBV5-1|TRBJ1-5
CASSLGTVNQPQHF
TGCGCCAGCAGCTTAGGGACAGTCAATCAGCCCCAGCATTTT
>.|TRBD2|TRBV6-6|TRBJ2-7
CASSFYRLANYEQYF
TGTGCCAGCAGTTTTTACCGACTAGCGAACTACGAGCAGTACTTC
>.|TRBD1|TRBV4-1|TRBJ2-3
CASSQEVGTGGKGDTQYF
TGCGCCAGCAGCCAAGAAGTAGGGACAGGGGGCAAAGGGGATACGCAGTATTTT
>.|TRBD2|TRBV5-1|TRBJ2-5
CASSLAGRETQYF
TGCGCCAGCAGCTTGGCCGGGAGGGAGACCCAGTACTTC
>.|TRBD1|TRBV5-1|TRBJ2-2
CASSEDRGNTGELFF
TGCGCCAGCAGCGAGGACAGGGGAAACACCGGGGAGCTGTTTTTT
>.|TRBD1|TRBV5-4|TRBJ1-2
CASSLVPGGNYGYTF
TGTGCCAGCAGCTTGGTGCCAGGGGGAAACTATGGCTACACCTTC
>.|.|TRBV2|TRBJ2-3
CASSDRRVLSTDTQYF
TGTGCCAGCAGTGACAGGCGCGTTCTTAGCACAGATACGCAGTATTTT
>.|.|TRBV4-3|TRBJ2-1
CASSQDWGGREVEQFF
TGCGCCAGCAGCCAAGACTGGGGGGGGCGGGAAGTTGAGCAGTTCTTC
>once|.|TRBV19|TRBJ1-1
CASSIDLNTEAFF
TGTGCCAGTAGTATAGATCTTAACACTGAAGCTTTCTTT
>.|.|TRBV5-4|TRBJ1-2
CASSLPGDYGYTF
TGTGCCAGCAGCTTGCCAGGGGACTATGGCTACACCTTC
>once|TRBD1|TRBV5-1|TRBJ2-4
CASSPGQGGMNIQYF
TGCGCCAGCAGCCCGGGACAGGGTGGAATGAACATTCAGTACTTC
>.|.|TRBV9|TRBJ1-2
CASSVGATTEVYGYTF
TGTGCCAGCAGCGTAGGAGCGACAACGGAGGTATATGGCTACACCTTC
>.|.|TRBV19|TRBJ1-1
CASSKGTPTFF
TGTGCCAGTAGCAAAGGGACTCCGACTTTCTTT
>.|TRBD2|TRBV7-9|TRBJ2-7
CASSLVMTSGGVYEQYF
TGTGCCAGCAGCTTAGTGATGACTAGCGGGGGGGTGTACGAGCAGTACTTC
>.|.|TRBV2|TRBJ1-2
CASNWYRTDYGYTF
TGTGCCAGCAATTGGTACAGAACCGACTATGGCTACACCTTC
>once|TRBD1|TRBV10-3|TRBJ1-2
CAISEGTGARYGYTF
TGTGCCATCAGTGAGGGGACAGGGGCCCGCTATGGCTACACCTTC
>.|.|TRBV7-9|TRBJ2-2
CASSLVRQGVVGELFF
TGTGCCAGCAGCTTAGTGAGGCAGGGCGTCGTCGGGGAGCTGTTTTTT
>.|.|TRBV19|TRBJ1-2
CASSPQVGASGYTF
TGTGCCAGTAGTCCTCAAGTGGGGGCTAGTGGCTACACCTTC
>.|.|TRBV9|TRBJ1-2
CASSGPGQKTNYGYTF
TGTGCCAGCAGCGGACCCGGACAGAAGACTAACTATGGCTACACCTTC
>once|TRBD1|TRBV7-2|TRBJ1-2
CASSMGQGRAGYTF
TGTGCCAGCAGCATGGGACAGGGGCGGGCTGGCTACACCTTC
>.|TRBD1|TRBV7-2|TRBJ1-2
CASSWDRGLYGYTF
TGTGCCAGCAGCTGGGACAGGGGTCTCTATGGCTACACCTTC
>.|.|TRBV9|TRBJ2-3
CASSVAGSTTDTQYF
TGTGCCAGCAGCGTAGCCGGGAGTACCACAGATACGCAGTATTTT
>.|TRBD1|TRBV15|TRBJ2-1
CATSLRTGLYNEQFF
TGTGCCACCAGCCTACGGACAGGGCTCTACAATGAGCAGTTCTTC
>.|TRBD1|TRBV4-1|TRBJ1-4
CASSRTGGGNEKLFF
TGCGCCAGCAGCCGTACAGGGGGCGGTAATGAAAAACTGTTTTTT
>.|.|TRBV4-1|TRBJ1-1
CASSQETVLMNTEAFF
TGCGCCAGCAGCCAAGAGACAGTCCTAATGAACACCGAAGCTTTCTTT
>.|.|TRBV25-1|TRBJ2-7
CASSGVRDSSTYEQYF
TGTGCCAGCAGTGGCGTGCGGGACAGCAGTACCTACGAGCAGTACTTC
>.|.|TRBV27|TRBJ1-6
CASASMGQAPLHF
TGTGCCAGCGCCTCCATGGGGCAGGCACCCCTCCACTTT
>once|.|TRBV18|TRBJ2-1
CASSPGTSSSYNEQFF
TGTGCCAGCTCACCAGGGACATCGAGCTCCTACAATGAGCAGTTCTTC
>.|.|TRBV11-3|TRBJ2-1
CASSTLRRGYGGEQFF
TGTGCCAGCAGCACCCTTAGGCGAGGGTACGGGGGTGAGCAGTTCTTC
>.|.|TRBV6-1|TRBJ2-6
CASSVFSGVPGANVLTF
TGTGCCAGCAGTGTCTTCTCCGGGGTCCCTGGGGCCAACGTCCTGACTTTC
>.|.|TRBV6-1|TRBJ1-3
CASSGEARLYSGNTIYF
TGTGCCAGCAGTGGGGAGGCTCGACTCTACTCTGGAAACACCATATATTTT
>.|.|TRBV5-6|TRBJ1-2
CASSLGLMGRSNYGYTF
TGTGCCAGCAGCTTGGGTTTAATGGGTAGGAGTAACTATGGCTACACCTTC
>.|TRBD1|TRBV6-1|TRBJ2-6
CASSGIPWTGVATGANVLTF
TGTGCCAGCAGTGGCATTCCATGGACAGGGGTTGCAACTGGGGCCAACGTCCTGACTTTC
>.|.|TRBV27|TRBJ2-5
CASSSTGRAQETQYF
TGTGCCAGCAGTTCAACAGGACGGGCGCAAGAGACCCAGTACTTC
>few|TRBD1|TRBV6-6|TRBJ2-7
CASSGTGVGEQYF
TGTGCCAGCAGTGGGACAGGGGTTGGCGAGCAGTACTTC
>few|.|TRBV5-1|TRBJ2-2
CASATRQEHGELFF
TGCGCCAGCGCGACCAGACAAGAGCACGGGGAGCTGTTTTTT
>few|.|TRBV5-1|TRBJ1-1
CASSLGSGSEAFF
TGCGCCAGCAGCTTGGGGAGCGGATCTGAAGCTTTCTTT
>few|.|TRBV5-1|TRBJ1-6
CASSLGPRGNNSPLHF
TGCGCCAGCAGCTTGGGTCCCCGGGGAAATAATTCACCCCTCCACTTT
>.|.|TRBV2|TRBJ1-1
CASSARTALTEAFF
TGTGCCAGCAGTGCAAGGACAGCCCTCACTGAAGCTTTCTTT
>.|.|TRBV18|TRBJ1-5
CEGGRNQPQHF
TGTGAGGGAGGGCGCAATCAGCCCCAGCATTTT
>.|.|TRBV27|TRBJ2-1
CASSLSSSNEQFF
TGTGCCAGCAGTTTATCTTCCTCTAATGAGCAGTTCTTC
>.|TRBD1|TRBV4-1|TRBJ2-7
CASSQSPWTGITYEQYF
TGCGCCAGCAGCCAGAGTCCATGGACAGGGATTACCTACGAGCAGTACTTC
>.|.|TRBV4-1|TRBJ2-7
CASSQGISVAEQYF
TGCGCCAGCAGCCAAGGAATTAGCGTAGCCGAGCAGTACTTC
>.|TRBD1|TRBV6-6|TRBJ1-5
CASSPIGQASDQPQHF
TGTGCCAGCAGTCCCATCGGACAGGCCAGTGATCAGCCCCAGCATTTT
>.|TRBD1|TRBV6-5|TRBJ1-1
CASSYGTGEGTEAFF
TGTGCCAGCAGTTACGGGACAGGGGAGGGAACTGAAGCTTTCTTT
>few|.|TRBV5-1|TRBJ2-7
CASSPSSYEQYF
TGCGCCAGCAGCCCTAGCTCCTACGAGCAGTACTTC
>.|.|TRBV9|TRBJ2-5
CASSPAGASQETQYF
TGTGCCAGCAGCCCCGCGGGGGCCTCCCAAGAGACCCAGTACTTC
>.|TRBD1|TRBV28|TRBJ1-3
CASSSQGSNTIYF
TGTGCCAGCAGTTCACAGGGGTCAAACACCATATATTTT
>.|.|TRBV6-6|TRBJ2-2
CASSAYKNTGELFF
TGTGCCAGCAGTGCATACAAGAACACCGGGGAGCTGTTTTTT
>.|TRBD1|TRBV9|TRBJ1-6
CASSVGQSPSYNSPLHF
TGTGCCAGCAGCGTGGGACAGTCGCCTTCCTATAATTCACCCCTCCACTTT
>.|.|TRBV14|TRBJ1-1
CASSLGQLNTEAFF
TGTGCCAGCAGCCTCGGACAGCTAAACACTGAAGCTTTCTTT
>.|TRBD2|TRBV2|TRBJ2-3
CASGGGTTDTQYF
TGTGCCAGCGGCGGGGGTACCACAGATACGCAGTATTTT
>.|TRBD1|TRBV13|TRBJ1-4
CASSYPGLILSGTGSSATNEKLFF
TGTGCCAGCAGCTACCCCGGGTTAATCCTATCTGGGACAGGGAGTTCTGCAACTAATGAAAAACTGTTTTTT
>.|.|TRBV11-3|TRBJ2-2
CASSSRDTYTGELFF
TGTGCCAGCAGCTCCCGGGACACGTACACCGGGGAGCTGTTTTTT
>few|TRBD1|TRBV18|TRBJ1-5
CASSPTGFGSNQPQHF
TGTGCCAGCTCACCGACAGGGTTTGGGAGCAATCAGCCCCAGCATTTT
>.|.|TRBV7-9|TRBJ2-2
CASSLSSTGTGELFF
TGTGCCAGCAGCTTAAGTAGCACCGGCACCGGGGAGCTGTTTTTT